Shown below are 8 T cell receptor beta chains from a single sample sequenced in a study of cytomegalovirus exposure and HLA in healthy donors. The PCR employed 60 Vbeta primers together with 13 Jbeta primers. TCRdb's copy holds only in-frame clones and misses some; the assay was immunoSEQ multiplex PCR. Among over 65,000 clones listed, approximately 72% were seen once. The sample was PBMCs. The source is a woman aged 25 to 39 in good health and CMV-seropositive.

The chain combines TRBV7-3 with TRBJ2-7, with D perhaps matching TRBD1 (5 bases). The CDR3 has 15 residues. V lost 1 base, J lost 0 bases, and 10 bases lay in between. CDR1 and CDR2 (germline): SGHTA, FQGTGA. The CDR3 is CASSLSRAGSYEQYF. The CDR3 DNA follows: TGTGCCAGCAGCTTAAGCAGGGCTGGCTCCTACGAGCAGTACTTC.

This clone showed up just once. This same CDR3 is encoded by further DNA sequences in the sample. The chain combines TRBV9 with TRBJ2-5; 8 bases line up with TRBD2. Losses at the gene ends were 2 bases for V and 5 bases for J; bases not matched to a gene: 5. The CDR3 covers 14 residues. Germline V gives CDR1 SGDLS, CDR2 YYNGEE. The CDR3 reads CASSVSGTGETQYF. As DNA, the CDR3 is TGTGCCAGCAGCGTTAGCGGGACGGGTGAGACCCAGTACTTC. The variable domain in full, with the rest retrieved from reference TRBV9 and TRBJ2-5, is DSGVTQTPKHLITATGQRVTLRCSPRSGDLSVYWYQQSLDQGLQFLIQYYNGEERAKGNILERFSAQQFPDLHSELNLSSLELGDSALYFCASSVSGTGETQYFGPGTRLLVL.

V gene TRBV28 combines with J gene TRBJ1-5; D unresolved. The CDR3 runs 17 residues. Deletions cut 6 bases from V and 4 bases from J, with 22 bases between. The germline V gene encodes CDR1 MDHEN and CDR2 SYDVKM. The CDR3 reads CASSFPAKLSRNQPQHF. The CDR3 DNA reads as TGTGCCAGCAGCTTTCCAGCGAAGCTGAGTCGGAATCAGCCCCAGCATTTT.

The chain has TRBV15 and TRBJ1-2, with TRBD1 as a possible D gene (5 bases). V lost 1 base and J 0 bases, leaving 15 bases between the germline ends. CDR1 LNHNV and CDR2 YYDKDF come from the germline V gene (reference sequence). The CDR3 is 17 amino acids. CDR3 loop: CATSRVAGHNSNYGYTF. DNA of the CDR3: TGTGCCACCAGCAGAGTCGCGGGGCACAATTCTAACTATGGCTACACCTTC. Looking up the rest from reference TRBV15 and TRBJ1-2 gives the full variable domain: DAMVIQNPRYQVTQFGKPVTLSCSQTLNHNVMYWYQQKSSQAPKLLFHYYDKDFNNEADTPDNFQSRRPNTSFCFLDIRSPGLGDTAMYLCATSRVAGHNSNYGYTFGSGTRLTVV.

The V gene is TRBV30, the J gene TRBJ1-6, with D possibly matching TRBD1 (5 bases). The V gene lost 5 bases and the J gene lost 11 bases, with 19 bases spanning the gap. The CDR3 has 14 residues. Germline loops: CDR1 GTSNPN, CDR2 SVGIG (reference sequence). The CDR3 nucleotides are TGTGCCTGGTCCTCCCGGGCAGGGAAAACACCCCTCCACTTT. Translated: CAWSSRAGKTPLHF. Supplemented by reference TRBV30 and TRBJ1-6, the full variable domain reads SQTIHQWPATLVQPVGSPLSLECTVEGTSNPNLYWYRQAAGRGLQLLFYSVGIGQISSEVPQNLSASRPQDRQFILSSKKLLLSDSGFYLCAWSSRAGKTPLHFGNGTRLTVT.

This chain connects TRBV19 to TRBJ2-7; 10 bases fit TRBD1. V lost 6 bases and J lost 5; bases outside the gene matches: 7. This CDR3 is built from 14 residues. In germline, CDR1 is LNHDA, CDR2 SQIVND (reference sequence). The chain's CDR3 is CASSTSGTGDEQYF. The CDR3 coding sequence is TGTGCCAGTAGCACCTCCGGGACAGGGGACGAGCAGTACTTC.

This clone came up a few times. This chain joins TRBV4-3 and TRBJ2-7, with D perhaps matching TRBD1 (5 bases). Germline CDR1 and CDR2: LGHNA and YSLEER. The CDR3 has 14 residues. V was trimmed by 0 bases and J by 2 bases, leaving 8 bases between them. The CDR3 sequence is CASSQDRAAYEQYF. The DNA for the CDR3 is TGCGCCAGCAGCCAAGACAGGGCGGCCTACGAGCAGTACTTC.

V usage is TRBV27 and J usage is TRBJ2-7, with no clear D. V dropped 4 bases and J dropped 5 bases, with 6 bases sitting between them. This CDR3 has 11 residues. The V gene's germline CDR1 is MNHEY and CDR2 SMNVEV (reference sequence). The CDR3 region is CASSYLDEQYF. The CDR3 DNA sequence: TGTGCCAGCAGTTATTTAGACGAGCAGTACTTC.